The clone carrying this T cell receptor beta chain has a count of ten or more. Its antigen is undetermined. This sample was taken from a study of regulatory T cells in long-lasting Graves disease. General study results and limits: Persistent patients had a count of shared public clonotypes (around 2,700) that exceeded that of new patients (about 870).

Time point given: newly diagnosed GD, antithyroid drugs for less than 3 months. Preparation of the TCR library used RNA extracted from PBMCs. Arm-PCR of CDR3 regions with iRepertoire HTBI primers generated TCR beta libraries. Using its own MiXCR run on the multiplex PCR reads, TCRdb lists one record per CDR3 protein. This sample has some 340,000 distinct CDR3 sequences; over 9.5% occur once, and the top ten carry 15% to 20%. The data also belong to a second study, concerning T cells in Graves' hyperthyroidism and ophthalmopathy. That study reports: The HTBI primer set served for first-round RT-PCR of the TCR CDR3.

The sample here was peripheral blood mononuclear cells (PBMCs), taken at new diagnosis, from a patient treated with antithyroid drugs. The sequence was collected from a woman younger than 30 with Graves disease.

CDR3: CAIRDSQNEQFF. The CDR3 bases are TGTGCCATCCGGGACTCCCAAAATGAGCAGTTCTTC. The chain uses TRBV6-1 and TRBJ2-1, with D tentatively TRBD2 (6 bases). V was shortened by 10 bases and J by 7 bases, with 14 bases between the two germline ends. This CDR3 spans 12 amino acids. Germline lookup yields CDR1 MNHNS and CDR2 SASEGT.